What follows are 20 T cell receptor beta chains derived from one specimen sequenced in a study of shared clonotypes between healthy human individuals. Data came from immunoSEQ multiplex PCR; TCRdb stores just in-frame clones and leaves some out. This table has over 300,000 clones, around 87% appearing once. The sequenced sample consisted of memory CD8+ T cells sorted from blood. The subset here: CD45RO+ cells pooled with CCR7-negative TemRA cells. The receptor source for this set is a man younger than 35 in good health.

The gene calls are TRBV9 and TRBJ2-1, with TRBD2 matching 9 bases. There are 18 residues in the CDR3. Per the germline V gene, CDR1 is SGDLS and CDR2 is YYNGEE. Germline trimming cut 0 bases from V and 6 bases from J; bases unmatched to any gene: 13. CDR3 region: CASSVDGLAGETANEQFF. The CDR3 coding sequence is TGTGCCAGCAGCGTAGATGGATTAGCGGGAGAAACGGCCAATGAGCAGTTCTTC.

For the CDR3, the DNA is TGTGCCAGCAGCTTAGGAGGACAGTATAGCAATCAGCCCCAGCATTTT. It codes for CASSLGGQYSNQPQHF. The chain links TRBV5-6 to TRBJ1-5, with D maybe TRBD1 (6 bases). This CDR3 is built from 16 residues. The V and J ends lost 2 bases and 0 bases respectively, with 12 bases between them. Germline CDR1 reads SGHDT; CDR2 reads YYEEEE.

The genes are TRBV6-1 and TRBJ1-3; the D is unclear. Trimming took 6 bases from V and 4 from J, leaving 4 bases between them. Germline V gene lookup returns CDR1 MNHNS and CDR2 SASEGT. This CDR3 is 11 amino acids long. The CDR3 protein is CASREGNTIYF. The CDR3 DNA is TGTGCCAGCAGGGAGGGAAACACCATATATTTT.

The chain couples TRBV29-1 to TRBJ2-1; 7 bases are a match to TRBD1. The CDR3 contains 14 residues. From germline, CDR1 is SQVTM and CDR2 ANQGSEA. J gave up 8 bases and V 1 base, and 8 bases lay outside the gene matches. CDR3 sequence: CSVEGGITGDEQFF. The CDR3 region has the DNA TGCAGCGTTGAAGGGGGTATCACAGGGGATGAGCAGTTCTTC.

This chain joins TRBV4-1 and TRBJ2-1, with D perhaps matching TRBD2 (6 bases). Germline CDR1 reads MGHRA; CDR2 reads YSYEKL. V lost 3 bases, J lost 6 bases, and 18 bases lay in between. This CDR3 region has 16 residues. The CDR3: CASSQSHGGSGNEQFF. CDR3 bases: TGCGCCAGCAGCCAGTCCCACGGGGGTAGCGGCAATGAGCAGTTCTTC.

The gene calls are TRBV7-9 and TRBJ2-7; D might be TRBD1 (5 bases). Germline CDR1 reads SEHNR; CDR2 reads FQNEAQ (reference sequence). V gave up 5 bases and J gave up 5 bases, with 19 bases separating them. The CDR3 loop spans 15 amino acids. CDR3 residues: CASSPPQGPNHEQYF. DNA of the CDR3: TGTGCCAGCAGCCCCCCTCAGGGCCCTAACCACGAGCAGTACTTC.

The chain uses TRBV6-6 and TRBJ1-2; no clear D. Per germline, CDR1 MNHNY and CDR2 SVGAGI (reference sequence). The CDR3 has 16 residues. The V gene lost 5 bases and the J gene lost 8 bases, with 24 bases spanning the gap. The CDR3 sequence: CASSLYLYSPLRGYTF. CDR3 DNA sequence: TGTGCCAGCAGTCTATATCTGTACAGTCCCCTCAGGGGCTACACCTTC.

The chain couples TRBV25-1 to TRBJ1-6, with TRBD1 matching 9 bases. V shed 8 bases, J shed 8 bases, and the junction held 13 bases outside the gene matches. CDR1 is MGHDK, CDR2 SYGVNS, per germline. The CDR3 has 16 amino acids. CDR3 nucleotide sequence: TGTGCCAGCCGGTCTTGGACAGGGGCATTGGATTCACCCCTCCACTTT. As protein: CASRSWTGALDSPLHF. Full variable domain (outside the CDR3, taken from reference TRBV25-1 and TRBJ1-6): EADIYQTPRYLVIGTGKKITLECSQTMGHDKMYWYQQDPGMELHLIHYSYGVNSTEKGDLSSESTVSRIRTEHFPLTLESARPSHTSQYLCASRSWTGALDSPLHFGNGTRLTVT.

The CDR3 coding sequence is TGTGCCACCAGCCCCAGGACAGGGGCCGAGCAGTACTTC. Amino acid sequence: CATSPRTGAEQYF. The gene calls are TRBV15 and TRBJ2-7; 9 positions agree with TRBD1. The CDR3 has 13 amino acids. With 5 bases clipped from V and 6 bases from J, the junction kept 5 bases outside the gene matches. Germline assignment: CDR1 LNHNV and CDR2 YYDKDF (reference sequence).

This clone was seen only once. The chain links TRBV28 to TRBJ1-2; 9 nucleotides line up with TRBD1. The V gene's germline CDR1 is MDHEN and CDR2 SYDVKM. V gave up 3 bases and J gave up 8 bases; unmatched junction bases: 10. This CDR3 has 15 amino acids. The CDR3 bases are TGTGCCAGCAGTTTCGGGGAACAGGGGGCGCAAGGCTACACCTTC. Residues: CASSFGEQGAQGYTF.

The chain combines TRBV27 with TRBJ2-7, with TRBD1 identical over 8 bases. Germline CDR1 and CDR2: MNHEY and SMNVEV (reference sequence). This CDR3 is 15 amino acids long. V was clipped by 6 bases and J by 2 bases; unmatched bases: 9. The CDR3, as DNA: TGTGCCAGCAGCCCAGGACAGGGCCTCACCTACGAGCAGTACTTC. It yields the protein CASSPGQGLTYEQYF.

This rearrangement joins TRBV5-4 to TRBJ2-7; 7 nucleotides align to TRBD1. The J segment lost 7 bases and the V segment lost 5 bases, leaving 15 bases of the junction unmatched. The germline V gene encodes CDR1 SGHNT and CDR2 YYREEE (reference sequence). The CDR3 totals 15 residues. The CDR3 DNA reads TGTGCCAGCAGATCGACGGGACAGCCCTTATGGGAGCAGTACTTC. It codes for CASRSTGQPLWEQYF.

The J gene is TRBJ1-2, the V gene TRBV7-2; 7 nucleotides agree with TRBD1. This CDR3 has 15 residues. Germline CDR1 is SGHTA and CDR2 is FQGNSA. J lost 5 bases, V lost 1 base, and 7 bases had no gene match. Written as DNA, the CDR3 is TGTGCCAGCAGCTTAGAGGGGGACAGTAGTTATGGCTACACCTTC. It is translated as CASSLEGDSSYGYTF.

This clone was recorded only once. The rearrangement links TRBV7-9 to TRBJ2-7, with 8 bases that match TRBD1. CDR3 size: 14 residues. Trimming cost V 3 bases and J 3 bases; bases outside gene matches: 4. Germline CDR1 SEHNR, CDR2 FQNEAQ (reference sequence). Written as DNA, the CDR3 is TGTGCCAGCAGCTTCTCAGGGGGCTTCTACGAGCAGTACTTC. Translating gives CASSFSGGFYEQYF.

CDR3 amino acids: CASSLADTPEKLFF. The CDR3 DNA sequence: TGTGCCAGCAGCTTAGCGGACACCCCTGAAAAACTGTTTTTT. V gene TRBV7-9 combines with J gene TRBJ1-4; tentatively, D is TRBD1 (5 bases). The CDR3 sequence is 14 residues long. Germline CDR1 reads SEHNR; CDR2 reads FQNEAQ (reference sequence). Trimming stripped 0 bases from V and 7 bases from J, with 9 bases between.

The rearrangement joins TRBV7-9 to TRBJ1-2; 8 bases match TRBD1. CDR3 length: 17 amino acids. CDR1 is SEHNR and CDR2 is FQNEAQ in the germline V gene (reference sequence). Losses at the gene ends were 2 bases for V and 1 base for J; bases not matched to a gene: 9. The CDR3 DNA reads as TGTGCCAGCAGCTTAATGGGCAGGGGGCGATTTAACTATGGCTACACCTTC. It translates to CASSLMGRGRFNYGYTF.

This chain connects TRBV6-1 to TRBJ2-7, with D tentatively TRBD1 (6 bases). In germline, CDR1 is MNHNS, CDR2 SASEGT. CDR3 size: 13 residues. V lost 7 bases, J lost 0 bases, and 10 bases lay in between. The CDR3 here is CASTSDSSYEQYF. The CDR3 nucleotides read TGTGCCAGCACGTCGGACAGCTCCTACGAGCAGTACTTC.

This chain connects TRBV4-1 to TRBJ2-5; D possibly corresponds to TRBD1 (5 bases). Germline V gene lookup returns CDR1 MGHRA and CDR2 YSYEKL. Deletions cut 0 bases from V and 4 bases from J, with 18 bases between. The CDR3 runs to 17 residues. In nucleotides, the CDR3 is TGCGCCAGCAGCCAAGATCGGGTGGGGCTGGTTACAGAGACCCAGTACTTC. It encodes CASSQDRVGLVTETQYF.

The rearrangement uses TRBV7-8 and TRBJ2-7; TRBD1 aligns across 8 bases. Looked up from germline, CDR1 is SGHVS and CDR2 is FQNEAQ. V trimming: 4 bases; J trimming: 4 bases; junction bases outside the gene matches: 9. This CDR3 region has 15 residues. Here the CDR3 reads CASSSSSRGLYEQYF. For the CDR3, the DNA is TGTGCCAGCAGCTCCTCATCCAGGGGGCTATACGAGCAGTACTTC.

The V call is TRBV7-6, the J call TRBJ1-5, with 11 bases lining up with TRBD1. This CDR3 contains 16 residues. Trimming removed 5 bases from V and 1 base from J; junction bases left unmatched: 4. From germline, CDR1 is SGHVS and CDR2 FNYEAQ. CDR3 sequence: CASSGGTGGSNQPQHF. DNA of the CDR3: TGTGCCAGCAGCGGTGGGACAGGGGGAAGCAATCAGCCCCAGCATTTT.